Listed below are T cell receptor beta chains from one sample, sequenced in a study of blood T cell repertoires in COVID-19. Repertoires were generated with immunoSEQ multiplex PCR, while TCRdb's copy carries only in-frame clones and drops some. The sample holds about 400,000 clones, 88% seen once. The material sequenced was PBMCs or T cells enriched from blood (not recorded which). The receptors derive from a woman in her twenties or thirties with acute COVID-19. Both conserved end residues are part of each CDR3. A D gene is named only where the DNA matches it firmly. Not all rows give a size; the values are once, few, many and, for expanded clones, a class.

J gene: TRBJ2-1
clone size: once
D gene: TRBD2
V gene: TRBV5-1
CDR3 protein: CASSFGTSGGANEQFF
CDR3 DNA: TGCGCCAGCAGCTTCGGAACTAGCGGGGGGGCCAATGAGCAGTTCTTC

J gene: TRBJ2-5
clone size: -
D gene: -
V gene: TRBV24-1
CDR3 protein: CATSDLLGEAETQYF
CDR3 DNA: TGTGCCACCAGTGATTTGCTGGGGGAGGCAGAGACCCAGTACTTC

J gene: TRBJ2-1
clone size: -
D gene: -
V gene: TRBV9
CDR3 protein: CASSVGGGGRYNEQFF
CDR3 DNA: TGTGCCAGCAGCGTAGGTGGGGGGGGGCGGTACAATGAGCAGTTCTTC

J gene: TRBJ2-1
clone size: -
D gene: -
V gene: TRBV7-3
CDR3 protein: CASSSLGLTVNEQFF
CDR3 DNA: TGTGCCAGCAGCTCCTTGGGACTGACGGTGAATGAGCAGTTCTTC

J gene: TRBJ2-7
clone size: -
D gene: -
V gene: TRBV9
CDR3 protein: CASSAAPGISMNEQYF
CDR3 DNA: TGTGCCAGCAGCGCCGCCCCGGGAATTAGCATGAACGAGCAGTACTTC

J gene: TRBJ1-2
clone size: -
D gene: -
V gene: TRBV20-1
CDR3 protein: CSASLTGDYGYTF
CDR3 DNA: TGCAGTGCTAGTCTTACCGGGGACTATGGCTACACCTTC

J gene: TRBJ1-2
clone size: -
D gene: -
V gene: TRBV6-5
CDR3 protein: CASSYSFREVYGYTF
CDR3 DNA: TGTGCCAGCAGTTACTCGTTCAGGGAGGTTTATGGCTACACCTTC

J gene: TRBJ2-7
clone size: -
D gene: -
V gene: TRBV10-2
CDR3 protein: CASSPLGAEQYF
CDR3 DNA: TGCGCCAGCAGCCCCCTGGGGGCCGAGCAGTACTTC

J gene: TRBJ1-1
clone size: -
D gene: TRBD1
V gene: TRBV18
CDR3 protein: CASSLTGEDTEAFF
CDR3 DNA: TGTGCCAGCTCCTTGACAGGGGAGGACACTGAAGCTTTCTTT

J gene: TRBJ2-5
clone size: -
D gene: -
V gene: TRBV5-5
CDR3 protein: CASSLYREETQYF
CDR3 DNA: TGTGCCAGCAGCTTGTACAGGGAGGAGACCCAGTACTTC

J gene: TRBJ2-1
clone size: -
D gene: TRBD2
V gene: TRBV6-4
CDR3 protein: CASSDYPLAGGRGEQFF
CDR3 DNA: TGTGCCAGCAGTGACTACCCTCTAGCGGGGGGCCGAGGGGAGCAGTTCTTC

J gene: TRBJ1-1
clone size: -
D gene: -
V gene: TRBV5-6
CDR3 protein: CASSLGLGAEAFF
CDR3 DNA: TGTGCCAGCAGCTTGGGATTAGGGGCGGAAGCTTTCTTT

J gene: TRBJ1-2
clone size: -
D gene: -
V gene: TRBV2
CDR3 protein: CASSELYGYTF
CDR3 DNA: TGTGCCAGCAGTGAACTCTATGGCTACACCTTC

J gene: TRBJ2-5
clone size: -
D gene: TRBD2
V gene: TRBV4-1
CDR3 protein: CASSQGIGLAGEETQYF
CDR3 DNA: TGCGCCAGCAGCCAAGGGATTGGACTAGCGGGTGAAGAGACCCAGTACTTC

J gene: TRBJ2-1
clone size: -
D gene: TRBD2
V gene: TRBV6-2/TRBV6-3
CDR3 protein: CASSPGRTSGGNEQFF
CDR3 DNA: TGTGCCAGCAGTCCCGGACGGACTAGCGGGGGCAATGAGCAGTTCTTC

J gene: TRBJ2-2
clone size: -
D gene: TRBD2
V gene: TRBV28
CDR3 protein: CASSFTLAGGPNTGELFF
CDR3 DNA: TGTGCCAGCAGTTTCACTCTAGCGGGGGGCCCGAACACCGGGGAGCTGTTTTTT